This is a list of T cell receptor beta chains from one sample in a study of T cell responses to AZD1222 COVID-19 vaccine. The data were produced by immunoSEQ multiplex PCR, yet TCRdb's version contains in-frame clones alone and is incomplete. The table includes about 120,000 clones, around 87% detected once. Sequencing used peripheral blood, obtained on day 0 of AZD1222 vaccination. These receptors were taken from an adult in good health. The CDR3 runs from the conserved cysteine through the conserved F or W. Each record gives: clone size, D gene, CDR3 length, V gene, J gene, CDR3 DNA, CDR3 protein. The D gene is left open where the match is weak. Not all rows give a size; the values are once, few, many and, for expanded clones, a class.

abundance: -
d_gene: -
len: 15
v_gene: TRBV19
j_gene: TRBJ1-3
CDR3nt: TGTGCCAGTAGTAGGATACGAGGTGACGTAAACACCATATATTTT
CDR3aa: CASSRIRGDVNTIYF

abundance: -
d_gene: -
len: 14
v_gene: TRBV2
j_gene: TRBJ1-4
CDR3nt: TGTGCCAGCAGTGAAAGGTCAGGACAGGAAAAACTGTTTTTT
CDR3aa: CASSERSGQEKLFF

abundance: -
d_gene: TRBD2
len: 16
v_gene: TRBV24-1
j_gene: TRBJ2-1
CDR3nt: TGTGCCACCAGTGATTTTCGAGGGACTACCCCCGATGAGCAGTTCTTC
CDR3aa: CATSDFRGTTPDEQFF

abundance: few
d_gene: -
len: 10
v_gene: TRBV6-5
j_gene: TRBJ1-1
CDR3nt: TGTGCCAGCATGGACATGCATGCTTTCTTT
CDR3aa: CASMDMHAFF

abundance: -
d_gene: -
len: 15
v_gene: TRBV5-1
j_gene: TRBJ2-1
CDR3nt: TGCGCCAGCAACCCGGGGTCACAGTCCTACAATGAGCAGTTCTTC
CDR3aa: CASNPGSQSYNEQFF

abundance: -
d_gene: TRBD1
len: 17
v_gene: TRBV28
j_gene: TRBJ1-2
CDR3nt: TGTGCCAGCAGTTTGTGGGATACTACACAGGGGGCGAATGGCTACACCTTC
CDR3aa: CASSLWDTTQGANGYTF

abundance: -
d_gene: -
len: 14
v_gene: TRBV10-3
j_gene: TRBJ1-1
CDR3nt: TGTGCCATCGGTGGCGCGGGAATGAACACTGAAGCTTTCTTT
CDR3aa: CAIGGAGMNTEAFF

abundance: -
d_gene: -
len: 12
v_gene: TRBV30
j_gene: TRBJ1-1
CDR3nt: TGTGCCTGGAGTTCAGGGAACACTGAAGCTTTCTTT
CDR3aa: CAWSSGNTEAFF

abundance: -
d_gene: -
len: 13
v_gene: TRBV7-9
j_gene: TRBJ1-1
CDR3nt: TGTGCCAGCAGCTTAATTGGGATTCCTGAAGCTTTCTTT
CDR3aa: CASSLIGIPEAFF

abundance: -
d_gene: -
len: 13
v_gene: TRBV5-1
j_gene: TRBJ2-7
CDR3nt: TGCGCCAGCAGCTTGAGGCTGGATGGGGAGCAGTACTTC
CDR3aa: CASSLRLDGEQYF

abundance: -
d_gene: -
len: 13
v_gene: TRBV14
j_gene: TRBJ1-2
CDR3nt: TGTACCAGCAGCGCGACAGATTACTATGGCTACACCTTC
CDR3aa: CTSSATDYYGYTF

abundance: -
d_gene: -
len: 15
v_gene: TRBV9
j_gene: TRBJ1-5
CDR3nt: TGTGCCAGCAGCGTTGACAGCTCCTTCAATCAGCCCCAGCATTTT
CDR3aa: CASSVDSSFNQPQHF

abundance: -
d_gene: TRBD1
len: 15
v_gene: TRBV28
j_gene: TRBJ2-1
CDR3nt: TGTGCCAGCAGTCAATCCGGGACAGTGAACAATGAGCAGTTCTTC
CDR3aa: CASSQSGTVNNEQFF

abundance: -
d_gene: -
len: 12
v_gene: TRBV29-1
j_gene: TRBJ2-1
CDR3nt: TGCAGCGTTGACGGTCATATCGGAGAGCAGTTCTTC
CDR3aa: CSVDGHIGEQFF

abundance: -
d_gene: TRBD2
len: 16
v_gene: TRBV28
j_gene: TRBJ2-7
CDR3nt: TGTGCCAGCAGTTTATCCGCGGGAGGGAGCTCCTACGAGCAGTACTTC
CDR3aa: CASSLSAGGSSYEQYF

abundance: -
d_gene: -
len: 14
v_gene: TRBV27
j_gene: TRBJ2-7
CDR3nt: TGTGCCAGCAGTTTAACAGGGGGGGGAAAAGGGCAGTACTTC
CDR3aa: CASSLTGGGKGQYF

abundance: -
d_gene: TRBD2
len: 16
v_gene: TRBV18
j_gene: TRBJ2-7
CDR3nt: TGTGCCAGCTCACCAGGACTAGCGGGAGTAGGATACGAGCAGTACTTC
CDR3aa: CASSPGLAGVGYEQYF

abundance: once
d_gene: TRBD2
len: 15
v_gene: TRBV5-1
j_gene: TRBJ2-1
CDR3nt: TGCGCCAGCAGCTTGGGGACTAGCGGTTACAATGAGCAGTTCTTC
CDR3aa: CASSLGTSGYNEQFF

abundance: -
d_gene: -
len: 14
v_gene: TRBV19
j_gene: TRBJ2-4
CDR3nt: TGTGCCAGTAGTGCCGGGACAGCCAAAAACATTCAGTACTTC
CDR3aa: CASSAGTAKNIQYF

abundance: -
d_gene: TRBD2
len: 15
v_gene: TRBV4-2
j_gene: TRBJ2-1
CDR3nt: TGTGCCAGCAGCCCTAGGACTAGCGGGCTCAATGAGCAGTTCTTC
CDR3aa: CASSPRTSGLNEQFF